Below are 29 T cell receptor beta chains sequenced from a single sample in a study of blood T cell repertoires in COVID-19. Some clones are missing from TCRdb's copy, which holds only in-frame ones; the method was immunoSEQ multiplex PCR. The sample lists approximately 80,000 clones, about four fifths occurring once. The sequencing sample was made of peripheral blood. The receptors were gathered from a woman between 65 and 79 years old with acute or convalescent COVID-19.

The chain joins TRBV2 to TRBJ1-2; D possibly corresponds to TRBD1 (5 bases). Germline V CDR1 and CDR2: SNHLY, FYNNEI. The CDR3 extends over 13 amino acids. Trimming removed 6 bases at V and 4 bases at J, with 12 bases between. This chain's CDR3 is CASRVQDLYGYTF. DNA of the CDR3: TGTGCCAGCAGGGTACAGGACCTCTATGGCTACACCTTC.

The rearrangement joins TRBV5-1 to TRBJ1-2, with a weak D call TRBD1 (6 bases). Deletions cut 1 base from V and 4 bases from J, with 11 bases between. Germline V gene lookup returns CDR1 SGHRS and CDR2 YFSETQ. The CDR3 is 14 residues long. CDR3 sequence (DNA): TGCGCCAGCAGCTTGTCAGGGGAGATCTATGGCTACACCTTC. As protein: CASSLSGEIYGYTF.

This clone turned up a few times. The V and J genes are TRBV10-3 and TRBJ1-6, with D uncertain. From germline, CDR1 is ENHRY and CDR2 SYGVKD. The V gene lost 11 bases and the J gene lost 6 bases, with 11 bases spanning the gap. The CDR3 sequence is 12 residues long. The DNA of the CDR3 is TGTGCCGTCCAGGAAGGTAATTCACCCCTCCACTTT. It translates to CAVQEGNSPLHF.

This chain links TRBV13 with TRBJ2-1; D is possibly TRBD1 (6 bases). The CDR3 is 18 residues long. The ends were cut back, 2 bases at V and 2 bases at J, with 19 bases in the middle. Germline CDR1 reads PRHDT; CDR2 reads FYEKMQ (reference sequence). In DNA form, the CDR3 reads TGTGCCAGCAGCTTAACAAAAACCGGGACATTGACCTACAATGAGCAGTTCTTC. Translating it yields CASSLTKTGTLTYNEQFF. Full variable domain (rest looked up from reference TRBV13 and TRBJ2-1): AAGVIQSPRHLIKEKRETATLKCYPIPRHDTVYWYQQGPGQDPQFLISFYEKMQSDKGSIPDRFSAQQFSDYHSELNMSSLELGDSALYFCASSLTKTGTLTYNEQFFGPGTRLTVL.

This chain connects TRBV25-1 to TRBJ1-3, with D perhaps TRBD1 (5 bases). Trimming took off 5 bases at V and 8 bases at J, with 22 bases between the two ends. Germline CDR1 is MGHDK and CDR2 is SYGVNS. This CDR3 region has 16 residues. This chain's CDR3 is CASSSTWAVGGDTIYF. The CDR3, as DNA: TGTGCCAGCAGTTCAACGTGGGCGGTCGGGGGAGACACCATATATTTT.

The rearrangement uses TRBV6-5 and TRBJ2-1; 10 bases fit TRBD2. V was clipped by 3 bases and J by 4 bases; unmatched bases: 3. The CDR3 has 15 residues. Germline lookup yields CDR1 MNHEY and CDR2 SVGAGI. The CDR3 DNA follows: TGTGCCAGCAGTTATACTAGCGGGGCTTACAATGAGCAGTTCTTC. Translating gives CASSYTSGAYNEQFF.

The rearrangement joins TRBV5-1 to TRBJ2-5; TRBD1 matches at 10 bases. CDR3 length: 14 residues. The germline gives CDR1 SGHRS, CDR2 YFSETQ. V dropped 4 bases and J dropped 5; count of bases not matched to a gene: 5. The CDR3 DNA reads TGCGCCAGCAGCACGGACAGGGGGGGGGAGACCCAGTACTTC. It is translated as CASSTDRGGETQYF.

This clone was observed once. V gene TRBV5-4 combines with J gene TRBJ2-1; TRBD2 matches 14 bases. Looked up from germline, CDR1 is SGHNT and CDR2 is YYREEE (reference sequence). CDR3 size: 14 residues. Trimming at V came to 9 bases and at J to 8 bases, leaving 7 bases not matched to a gene. The chain's CDR3 is CAIPVGLAGDEQFF. CDR3 sequence (DNA): TGTGCCATTCCTGTGGGACTAGCGGGGGATGAGCAGTTCTTC. Complete variable domain (other parts from reference TRBV5-4 and TRBJ2-1): ETGVTQSPTHLIKTRGQQVTLRCSSQSGHNTVSWYQQALGQGPQFIFQYYREEENGRGNFPPRFSGLQFPNYSSELNVNALELDDSALYLCAIPVGLAGDEQFFGPGTRLTVL.

This clone was seen just once. The rearrangement links TRBV28 to TRBJ2-4; tentatively, D is TRBD1 (5 bases). V was clipped by 5 bases and J by 2 bases, with 16 bases between them. Germline V gene data show CDR1 as MDHEN and CDR2 as SYDVKM. CDR3 size: 16 residues. CDR3 region: CASSPILDSSKNIQYF. CDR3 bases: TGTGCCAGCAGTCCAATCCTTGACAGCTCCAAAAACATTCAGTACTTC.

This clone was counted a single time. V gene TRBV12-3 or TRBV12-4 combines with J gene TRBJ2-1; the D gene is possibly TRBD2 (5 bases). Trimming cost V 4 bases and J 8 bases, with 9 bases left between them. This CDR3 region has 12 residues. DNA for the CDR3: TGTGCCAGCAGTTCTTGGGAGTATGAGCAGTTCTTC. This encodes CASSSWEYEQFF.

CDR3 loop: CASSLDRGWETQYF. Written as DNA, the CDR3 is TGTGCCAGCAGCTTGGATAGAGGTTGGGAGACCCAGTACTTC. V and J are TRBV5-6 and TRBJ2-5; D uncertain. The V gene's germline CDR1 is SGHDT and CDR2 YYEEEE. Trimming removed 0 bases at V and 5 bases at J, with 11 bases between. The CDR3 length is 14 residues.

The V call is TRBV7-9, the J call TRBJ2-1; D unclear. In germline, CDR1 is SEHNR, CDR2 FQNEAQ (reference sequence). Trimming pared 5 bases from V and 4 bases from J, leaving 9 bases between. The CDR3 is 13 amino acids. The CDR3 spells CASSPTIYNEQFF. The CDR3 region has the DNA TGTGCCAGCAGCCCAACAATTTACAATGAGCAGTTCTTC.

The chain recombines TRBV4-1 with TRBJ2-6; TRBD1 agrees at 7 bases. Germline assignment: CDR1 MGHRA and CDR2 YSYEKL. The J segment lost 3 bases and the V segment lost 4 bases, leaving 15 bases of the junction unmatched. The CDR3 consists of 19 residues. CDR3 nucleotides: TGCGCCAGCAGCCGAGCCGCCGGGACAGACCGATATGGGGCCAACGTCCTGACTTTC. Amino acid sequence: CASSRAAGTDRYGANVLTF.

The V and J genes are TRBV28 and TRBJ2-5; TRBD2 is a possible D gene (5 bases). CDR1 is MDHEN, CDR2 SYDVKM, per germline. The CDR3 loop spans 14 amino acids. V was trimmed by 7 bases and J by 0 bases, leaving 12 bases between them. The CDR3 loop is CASKGPGNQETQYF. The CDR3 region has the DNA TGTGCCAGCAAGGGCCCGGGGAACCAAGAGACCCAGTACTTC.

The chain carries TRBV16 and TRBJ1-1, with 12 bases lining up with TRBD1. The CDR3 is 17 amino acids. The junction had 13 bases not matched to a gene; V was cut back by 4 bases and J by 7 bases. The germline gives CDR1 KGHSY, CDR2 FQNENV. The CDR3: CASSPAPGQGAKIEAFF. CDR3 DNA sequence: TGTGCCAGCAGCCCCGCCCCGGGACAGGGGGCGAAGATTGAAGCTTTCTTT.

The V and J genes are TRBV30 and TRBJ2-1, with 9 bases fitting TRBD2. CDR1 is GTSNPN, CDR2 SVGIG, per germline (reference sequence). After removal of 2 bases from V and 9 bases from J, the junction contained 20 bases not matched to a gene. The CDR3 is 18 amino acids. In nucleotides, the CDR3 is TGTGCCTGGAGTCTTTGGGGTAGCGGGGGAAGCGGGTCGGCTGAGCAGTTCTTC. It encodes CAWSLWGSGGSGSAEQFF.

The chain recombines TRBV6-1 with TRBJ2-1; 12 bases line up with TRBD2. The CDR3 runs to 15 residues. CDR1 is MNHNS, CDR2 SASEGT, per germline. The trim removed 2 bases at V and 13 bases at J, leaving 9 bases unmatched. The CDR3 reads CASSEWLAGGPFQFF. In nucleotides, the CDR3 is TGTGCCAGCAGTGAATGGCTAGCGGGGGGGCCTTTCCAGTTCTTC.

This chain uses TRBV19 with TRBJ1-6; possible D gene TRBD1, 5 bases. V lost 6 bases and J lost 8, with 20 bases in between. Germline V CDR1 and CDR2: LNHDA, SQIVND (reference sequence). The CDR3 has 16 residues. CDR3 amino acids: CASSVRERVRDSPLHF. CDR3 coding DNA: TGTGCCAGTAGCGTCAGGGAAAGAGTAAGGGATTCACCCCTCCACTTT.

V is TRBV9 and J is TRBJ1-1; D is possibly TRBD1 (5 bases). The germline gives CDR1 SGDLS, CDR2 YYNGEE. This CDR3 is 17 amino acids long. Trimming pared 3 bases from V and 3 bases from J, leaving 21 bases between. The CDR3 loop is CASSAHSPGGGDTEAFF. The DNA for the CDR3 is TGTGCCAGCAGCGCCCATTCACCTGGCGGGGGAGACACTGAAGCTTTCTTT.

DNA of the CDR3: TGTGCCAGTACCTATACAGGGGCGAACACTGAAGCTTTCTTT. Translated: CASTYTGANTEAFF. The rearrangement links TRBV19 to TRBJ1-1; TRBD1 matches at 7 bases. The CDR3 is made up of 14 amino acids. The ends lost 7 bases at V and 1 base at J; junction bases unmatched: 6. Germline loops: CDR1 LNHDA, CDR2 SQIVND (reference sequence).

J is TRBJ1-1 and V is TRBV18; D is possibly TRBD1 (6 bases). The CDR3 has 16 residues. V was shortened by 6 bases and J by 2 bases, with 19 bases between the two germline ends. The germline V gene has CDR1 KGHSH and CDR2 LQKENI. CDR3 amino acids: CASSASRGLLNTEAFF. Here the CDR3 DNA reads TGTGCCAGCTCGGCTTCCAGGGGCTTGTTAAACACTGAAGCTTTCTTT. Full variable domain (missing parts from reference TRBV18 and TRBJ1-1): NAGVMQNPRHLVRRRGQEARLRCSPMKGHSHVYWYRQLPEEGLKFMVYLQKENIIDESGMPKERFSAEFPKEGPSILRIQQVVRGDSAAYFCASSASRGLLNTEAFFGQGTRLTVV.

The rearrangement links TRBV3-1 (or the pseudogene TRBV3-2) to TRBJ1-1, with TRBD1 identical over 9 bases. Trimming took 5 bases from V and 4 from J; bases not matched to a gene: 8. Germline V lookup: CDR1 LGHDT, CDR2 YNNKEL (reference sequence). There are 15 residues in the CDR3. CDR3 coding DNA: TGTGCCAGCAGCGTGCTTGGGACAGGGAGCACTGAAGCTTTCTTT. The encoded protein is CASSVLGTGSTEAFF.

The rearrangement joins TRBV6-5 to TRBJ1-1; 8 nucleotides agree with TRBD1. Germline CDR1 is MNHEY and CDR2 is SVGAGI. Losses at the gene ends were 7 bases for V and 5 bases for J; bases not matched to a gene: 9. The CDR3 loop spans 14 amino acids. As DNA, the CDR3 is TGTGCCAGCACTCCCTCGGGGACAGGTACTGAAGCTTTCTTT. Its translation: CASTPSGTGTEAFF.

The genes are TRBV4-1 and TRBJ2-3; 9 bases line up with TRBD2. The CDR3 is made up of 18 amino acids. The germline CDR1 and CDR2 sequences are MGHRA and YSYEKL. Trimming took 0 bases from V and 0 from J; bases not matched to a gene: 7. CDR3 bases: TGCGCCAGCAGCCAAGAAGGAACCAGCGGGGGGAGCACAGATACGCAGTATTTT. Its protein is CASSQEGTSGGSTDTQYF.

The chain recombines TRBV7-9 with TRBJ2-1; D perhaps matches TRBD2 (7 bases). The CDR3 has 12 residues. Deletions cut 4 bases from V and 10 bases from J, with 11 bases between. Germline-derived CDR1 and CDR2 are SEHNR and FQNEAQ (reference sequence). CDR3 nucleotides: TGTGCCAGCAGCTGGGGGGGGGCAGAGCAGTTCTTC. It specifies CASSWGGAEQFF.

The chain has TRBV7-9 and TRBJ2-1; the D gene is possibly TRBD2 (5 bases). The CDR3 is 13 amino acids. V lost 7 bases and J 3 bases, leaving 10 bases between the germline ends. Germline V gene sequence: CDR1 SEHNR, CDR2 FQNEAQ (reference sequence). CDR3 loop: CASKPGIYNEQFF. In DNA, the CDR3 is TGTGCCAGCAAACCCGGGATCTACAATGAGCAGTTCTTC.

The V and J genes are TRBV6-6 and TRBJ2-7, with 12 bases aligning to TRBD2. This CDR3 has 14 amino acids. Germline loops: CDR1 MNHNY, CDR2 SVGAGI (reference sequence). Losses at the gene ends were 7 bases for V and 4 bases for J; bases not matched to a gene: 5. The DNA for the CDR3 is TGTGCCAGCACCGGACTAGCGGGGCCATACGAGCAGTACTTC. Translating gives CASTGLAGPYEQYF.

The J gene is TRBJ2-3, the V gene TRBV11-3, with 7 nucleotides matching TRBD2. This CDR3 contains 15 residues. The germline gives CDR1 SGHNT, CDR2 YENEEA. The V gene end was trimmed by 5 bases and the J gene end by 5 bases; junction bases not matched to a gene: 10. CDR3 region: CASSPSPGGGDTQYF. For the CDR3, the DNA is TGTGCCAGCAGCCCATCCCCGGGGGGTGGAGATACGCAGTATTTT.

J is TRBJ1-6 and V is TRBV11-2, with a tentative D call TRBD1 (6 bases). The V and J ends lost 10 bases and 8 bases respectively, with 18 bases between them. The CDR3 is made up of 14 amino acids. Germline CDR1 is SGHAT and CDR2 is FQNNGV. CDR3 region: CATMVGAGDSPLHF. The CDR3 region has the DNA TGTGCCACGATGGTGGGGGCCGGGGATTCACCCCTCCACTTT.